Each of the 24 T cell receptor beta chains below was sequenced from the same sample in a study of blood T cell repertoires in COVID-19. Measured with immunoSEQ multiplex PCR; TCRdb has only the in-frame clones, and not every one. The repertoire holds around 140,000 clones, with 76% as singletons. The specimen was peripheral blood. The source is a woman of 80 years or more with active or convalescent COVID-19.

This chain's CDR3 is CASSLMGGGSTDTQYF. Here the CDR3 DNA reads TGTGCCAGCAGCTTAATGGGCGGGGGGAGCACAGATACGCAGTATTTT. The rearrangement links TRBV7-3 to TRBJ2-3, with 8 bases aligning to TRBD2. The CDR3 has 16 residues. After removal of 1 base from V and 0 bases from J, the junction contained 3 bases not matched to a gene. Germline loops: CDR1 SGHTA, CDR2 FQGTGA.

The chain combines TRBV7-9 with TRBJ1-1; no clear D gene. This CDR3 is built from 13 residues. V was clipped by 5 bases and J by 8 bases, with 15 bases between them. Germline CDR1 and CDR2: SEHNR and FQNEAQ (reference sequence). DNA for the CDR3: TGTGCCAGCAGCCCTATTACAGCCCTAGAAGCTTTCTTT. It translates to CASSPITALEAFF. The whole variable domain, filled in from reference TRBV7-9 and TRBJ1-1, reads DTGVSQNPRHKITKRGQNVTFRCDPISEHNRLYWYRQTLGQGPEFLTYFQNEAQLEKSRLLSDRFSAERPKGSFSTLEIQRTEQGDSAMYLCASSPITALEAFFGQGTRLTVV.

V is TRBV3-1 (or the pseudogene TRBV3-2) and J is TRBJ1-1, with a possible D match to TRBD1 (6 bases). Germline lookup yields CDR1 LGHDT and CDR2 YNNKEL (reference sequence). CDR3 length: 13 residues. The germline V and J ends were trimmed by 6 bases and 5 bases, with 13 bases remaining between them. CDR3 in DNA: TGTGCCAGCAGTCAACAGGGTTGGACTGAAGCTTTCTTT. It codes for CASSQQGWTEAFF.

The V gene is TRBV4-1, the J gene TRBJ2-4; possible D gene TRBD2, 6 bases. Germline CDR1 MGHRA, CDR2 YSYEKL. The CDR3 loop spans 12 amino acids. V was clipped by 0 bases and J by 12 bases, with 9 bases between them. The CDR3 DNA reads TGCGCCAGCAGCCAAGATGAGACTAGTCAGTACTTC. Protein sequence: CASSQDETSQYF.

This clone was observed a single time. The CDR3, as DNA: TGTGCCAGCAGCTTAGGCGTAGCTTCCGGGGAGCTGTTTTTT. It codes for CASSLGVASGELFF. The V and J genes are TRBV7-2 and TRBJ2-2; D is unclear. Between the trimmed V and J ends, which lost 1 base and 6 bases, there was a span of 9 bases. Germline lookup yields CDR1 SGHTA and CDR2 FQGNSA. The CDR3 sequence is 14 residues long.

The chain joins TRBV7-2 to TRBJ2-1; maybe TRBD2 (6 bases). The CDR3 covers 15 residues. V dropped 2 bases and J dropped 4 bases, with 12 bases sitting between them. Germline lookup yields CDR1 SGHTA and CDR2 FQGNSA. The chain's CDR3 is CASSLSVAEYNEQFF. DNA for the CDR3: TGTGCCAGCAGCTTATCTGTAGCGGAATACAATGAGCAGTTCTTC.

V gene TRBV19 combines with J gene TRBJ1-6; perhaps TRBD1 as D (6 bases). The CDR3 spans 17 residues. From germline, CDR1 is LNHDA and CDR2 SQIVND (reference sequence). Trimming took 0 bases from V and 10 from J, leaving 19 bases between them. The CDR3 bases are TGTGCCAGTAGTATAGATCAACAGGGCGGATTCGCATCACCCCTCCACTTT. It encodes CASSIDQQGGFASPLHF.

CDR3 protein: CASSHLTASRETQYF. The CDR3 DNA follows: TGCGCCAGCAGCCATCTAACGGCTAGTCGAGAGACCCAGTACTTC. The V gene is TRBV4-1, the J gene TRBJ2-5, with no clear D. Trimming took off 3 bases at V and 4 bases at J, with 15 bases between the two ends. The germline CDR1 and CDR2 sequences are MGHRA and YSYEKL. The CDR3 spans 15 residues.

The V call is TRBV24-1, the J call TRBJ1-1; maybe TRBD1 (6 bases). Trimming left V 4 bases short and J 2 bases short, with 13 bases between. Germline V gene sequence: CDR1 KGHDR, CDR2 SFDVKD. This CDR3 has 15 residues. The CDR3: CATSDKTGRNTEAFF. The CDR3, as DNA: TGTGCCACCAGTGACAAGACAGGAAGAAACACTGAAGCTTTCTTT.

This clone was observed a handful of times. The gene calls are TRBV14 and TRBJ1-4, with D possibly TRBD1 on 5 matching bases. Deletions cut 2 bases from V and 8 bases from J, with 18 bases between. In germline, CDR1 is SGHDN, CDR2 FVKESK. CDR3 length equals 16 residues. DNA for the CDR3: TGTGCCAGCAGCCAAAGTGCGGGGGTGAGGGGCGAAAAACTGTTTTTT. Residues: CASSQSAGVRGEKLFF.

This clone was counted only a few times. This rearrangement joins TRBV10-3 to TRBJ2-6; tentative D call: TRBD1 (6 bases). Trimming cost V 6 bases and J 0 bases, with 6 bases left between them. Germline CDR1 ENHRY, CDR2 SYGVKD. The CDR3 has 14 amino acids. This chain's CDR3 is CAIRGASGANVLTF. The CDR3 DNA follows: TGTGCCATCAGGGGGGCCTCTGGGGCCAACGTCCTGACTTTC.

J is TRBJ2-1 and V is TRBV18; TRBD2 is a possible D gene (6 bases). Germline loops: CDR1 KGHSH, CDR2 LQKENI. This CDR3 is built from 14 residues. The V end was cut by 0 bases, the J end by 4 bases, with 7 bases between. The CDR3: CASSPPSGYNEQFF. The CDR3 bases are TGTGCCAGCTCACCACCGAGCGGGTACAATGAGCAGTTCTTC.

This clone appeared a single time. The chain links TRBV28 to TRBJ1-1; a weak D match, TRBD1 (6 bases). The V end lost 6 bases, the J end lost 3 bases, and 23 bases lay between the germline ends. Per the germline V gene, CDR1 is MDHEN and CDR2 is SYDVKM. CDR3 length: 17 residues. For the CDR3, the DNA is TGTGCCAGCAGGTACGTTAGGGACAATACACGGGACACTGAAGCTTTCTTT. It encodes CASRYVRDNTRDTEAFF.

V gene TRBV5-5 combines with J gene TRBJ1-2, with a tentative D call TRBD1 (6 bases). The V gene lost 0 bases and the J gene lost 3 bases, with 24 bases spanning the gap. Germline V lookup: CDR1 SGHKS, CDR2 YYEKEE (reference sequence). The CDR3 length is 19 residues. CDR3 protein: CASSLAGGRNARQDYGYTF. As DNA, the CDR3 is TGTGCCAGCAGCTTGGCGGGGGGGCGGAACGCCCGCCAGGACTATGGCTACACCTTC.

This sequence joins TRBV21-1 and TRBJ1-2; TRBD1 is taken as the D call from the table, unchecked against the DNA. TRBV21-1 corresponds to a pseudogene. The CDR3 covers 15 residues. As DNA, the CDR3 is TGTGCCAGCAGCACCCCGACAGTCCCTAGCTATGGCTACACCTTC. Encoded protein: CASSTPTVPSYGYTF.

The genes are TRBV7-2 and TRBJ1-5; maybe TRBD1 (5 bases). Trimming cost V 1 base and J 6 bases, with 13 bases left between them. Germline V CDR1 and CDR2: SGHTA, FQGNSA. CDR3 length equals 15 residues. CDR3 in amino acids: CASSLGGGVFQPQHF. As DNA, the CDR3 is TGTGCCAGCAGCTTAGGGGGCGGTGTTTTTCAGCCCCAGCATTTT.

In DNA form, the CDR3 reads TGTGCCAGCTCACCACCGTCGGTTAACTACGAGCAGTACTTC. As protein: CASSPPSVNYEQYF. The rearrangement uses TRBV18 and TRBJ2-7; no reliable D call. Per the germline V gene, CDR1 is KGHSH and CDR2 is LQKENI. Trimming took 0 bases from V and 3 from J, leaving 9 bases between them. The CDR3 is made up of 14 amino acids.

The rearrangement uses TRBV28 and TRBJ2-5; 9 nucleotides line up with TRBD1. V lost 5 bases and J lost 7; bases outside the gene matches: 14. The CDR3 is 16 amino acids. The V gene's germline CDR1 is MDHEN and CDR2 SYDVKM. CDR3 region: CASSITGDRASRTQYF. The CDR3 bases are TGTGCCAGCAGTATCACCGGGGACAGGGCCTCTCGGACCCAGTACTTC.

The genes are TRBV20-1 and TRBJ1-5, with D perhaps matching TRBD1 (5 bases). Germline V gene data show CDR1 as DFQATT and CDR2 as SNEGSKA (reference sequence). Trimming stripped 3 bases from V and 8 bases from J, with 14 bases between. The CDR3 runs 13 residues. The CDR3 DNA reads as TGCAGTGCTAGTCGGCGGGGCAGGGAGCCCCAGCATTTT. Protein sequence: CSASRRGREPQHF.

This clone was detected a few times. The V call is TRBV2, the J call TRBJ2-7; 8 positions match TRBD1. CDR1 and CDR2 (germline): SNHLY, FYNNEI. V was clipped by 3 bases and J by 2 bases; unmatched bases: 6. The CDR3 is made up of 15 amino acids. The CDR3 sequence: CASSELQGAPYEQYF. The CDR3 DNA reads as TGTGCCAGCAGTGAGCTGCAGGGGGCCCCCTACGAGCAGTACTTC.

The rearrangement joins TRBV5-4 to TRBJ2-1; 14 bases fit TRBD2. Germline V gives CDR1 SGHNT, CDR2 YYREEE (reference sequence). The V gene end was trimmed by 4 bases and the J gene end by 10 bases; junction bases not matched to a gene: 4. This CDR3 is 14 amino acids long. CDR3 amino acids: CASSPGTSGGEQFF. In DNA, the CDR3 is TGTGCCAGCAGCCCCGGGACTAGCGGGGGAGAGCAGTTCTTC.

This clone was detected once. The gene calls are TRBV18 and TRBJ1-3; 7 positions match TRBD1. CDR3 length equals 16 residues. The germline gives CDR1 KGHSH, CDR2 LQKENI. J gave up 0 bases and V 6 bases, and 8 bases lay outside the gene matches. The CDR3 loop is CASSTTGAISGNTIYF. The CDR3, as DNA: TGTGCCAGCTCCACCACAGGGGCGATCTCTGGAAACACCATATATTTT.

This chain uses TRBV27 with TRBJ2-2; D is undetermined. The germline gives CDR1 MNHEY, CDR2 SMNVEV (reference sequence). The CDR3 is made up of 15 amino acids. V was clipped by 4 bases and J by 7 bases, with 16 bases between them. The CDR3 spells CASSSRNGFVGELFF. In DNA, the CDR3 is TGTGCCAGCAGTTCCCGTAACGGGTTTGTCGGGGAGCTGTTTTTT.

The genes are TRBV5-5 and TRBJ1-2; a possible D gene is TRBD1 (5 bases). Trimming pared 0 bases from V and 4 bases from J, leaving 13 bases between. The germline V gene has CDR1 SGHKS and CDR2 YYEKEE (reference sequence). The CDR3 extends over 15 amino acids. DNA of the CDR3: TGTGCCAGCAGCTTGGTTTCAGGGATTCCCTATGGCTACACCTTC. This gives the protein CASSLVSGIPYGYTF.